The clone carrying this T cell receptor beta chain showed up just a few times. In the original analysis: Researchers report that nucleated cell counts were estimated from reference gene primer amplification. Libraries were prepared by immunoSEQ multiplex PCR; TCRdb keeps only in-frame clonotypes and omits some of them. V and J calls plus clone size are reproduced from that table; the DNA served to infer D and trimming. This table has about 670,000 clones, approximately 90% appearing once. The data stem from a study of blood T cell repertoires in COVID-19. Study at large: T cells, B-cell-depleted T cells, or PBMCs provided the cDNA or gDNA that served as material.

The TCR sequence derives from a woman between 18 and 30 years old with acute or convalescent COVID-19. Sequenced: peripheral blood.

This chain's CDR3 is CASSFRGFDYGYTF. CDR3 nucleotides: TGTGCCAGCAGTTTCCGGGGATTTGACTATGGCTACACCTTC. The V call is TRBV27, the J call TRBJ1-2; D call uncertain. V lost 3 bases and J lost 3, with 11 bases in between. Per the germline V gene, CDR1 is MNHEY and CDR2 is SMNVEV (reference sequence). CDR3 size: 14 residues.